Listed below are T cell receptor beta chains from one sample, sequenced in a study of shared clonotypes between healthy human individuals. Assay: immunoSEQ multiplex PCR; the TCRdb copy retains only in-frame clones and omits some. The sample records about 1,900,000 clones, just under 95% being singletons. What was sequenced was naive CD8+ T cells sorted from blood. These receptors originate from a man between 18 and 29 years old in good health. Both conserved end residues are part of each CDR3. The D gene is left open where the match is weak. Clone size is not always given. Where it is, it says once, few, many or a class for expanded clones.

V gene	J gene	clone size	D gene	CDR3 DNA	CDR3 protein
TRBV10-3	TRBJ2-2	.	TRBD2	TGTGCCATCAGTGTAGGGACTAGCGGTACCGGGGAGCTGTTTTTT	CAISVGTSGTGELFF
TRBV10-2	TRBJ2-7	.	.	TGCGCCAGCAACCCGGCGGGGGCTGGGTACGAGCAGTACTTC	CASNPAGAGYEQYF
TRBV11-2	TRBJ2-7	.	TRBD2	TGTGCCAGCAGCGAGGGACTAGCCTACGAGCAGTACTTC	CASSEGLAYEQYF
TRBV30	TRBJ1-5	.	.	TGTGCCTGTTCTTGGGATAGCAATCAGCCCCAGCATTTT	CACSWDSNQPQHF
TRBV15	TRBJ2-5	few	.	TGTGCCACCAGCAGGCTTCCCGGGACGGGGGAGACCCAGTACTTC	CATSRLPGTGETQYF
TRBV11-2	TRBJ2-3	.	TRBD1	TGTGCCAGCAGCTTAGACAGGGGGCTCACAGATACGCAGTATTTT	CASSLDRGLTDTQYF
TRBV4-1	TRBJ2-3	.	TRBD2	TGCGCCAGCAGCCAAATAGGATTGGGCCTAGCGGACACAGATACGCAGTATTTT	CASSQIGLGLADTDTQYF
TRBV7-9	TRBJ1-6	.	.	TGTGCCAGCAGAGTGGGTAATTCACCCCTCCACTTT	CASRVGNSPLHF
TRBV28	TRBJ1-1	.	.	TGTGCCAGCAGTTTCGGGGGGAGTCGGACTGAAGCTTTCTTT	CASSFGGSRTEAFF
TRBV6-4	TRBJ2-3	.	TRBD2	TGTGCCAGCAGTGCGACGGGACTAGCGGGCACGGATACGCAGTATTTT	CASSATGLAGTDTQYF
TRBV7-2	TRBJ1-3	once	.	TGTGCCAGCAGCTTAGACATTTCCTCTGGAAACACCATATATTTT	CASSLDISSGNTIYF
TRBV4-1	TRBJ2-7	.	.	TGCGCCAGCAGCCAGCTGAGAGTGGGAGGCCCCCCTTACGAGCAGTACTTC	CASSQLRVGGPPYEQYF
TRBV18	TRBJ1-1	.	.	TGTGCCAGCTCACCGGGACCGCCGAACACTGAAGCTTTCTTT	CASSPGPPNTEAFF
TRBV10-3	TRBJ2-5	.	.	TGTGCCATCAGTGACCCTGACGCACTCCAAGAGACCCAGTACTTC	CAISDPDALQETQYF
TRBV27	TRBJ1-1	.	.	TGTGCCAGCAGTCAGATCAATGGGTTTGAAGCTTTCTTT	CASSQINGFEAFF
TRBV10-1	TRBJ2-7	.	.	TGCGCCAGCAGTGAGTCGTGGCAGGGCCACGAGCAGTACTTC	CASSESWQGHEQYF
TRBV27	TRBJ2-7	.	.	TGTGCCAGCAGTGATCAGGGTTACGAGCAGTACTTC	CASSDQGYEQYF
TRBV6-1	TRBJ1-2	.	.	TGTGCCAGCAGGGGGATGGACGCCTCTAACTATGGCTACACCTTC	CASRGMDASNYGYTF
TRBV7-9	TRBJ1-6	once	.	TGTGCCAGCAGCTTAGGAGGAACCCTCCACTTT	CASSLGGTLHF
TRBV10-1	TRBJ1-1	.	.	TGCGCCAGCAGTGAGTCGGAGGGACCGAACACTGAAGCTTTCTTT	CASSESEGPNTEAFF
TRBV5-1	TRBJ2-7	.	.	TGCGCCAGCAGCTTGATGGACTACGAGCAGTACTTC	CASSLMDYEQYF
TRBV7-9	TRBJ1-5	.	TRBD1	TGTGCCAGCAGCTTAGGGGGGACAGGGGGCGATCAGCCCCAGCATTTT	CASSLGGTGGDQPQHF
TRBV6-5	TRBJ2-5	once	.	TGTGCCAGCAGTTACTCGATCTCCGGCGAGGAGACCCAGTACTTC	CASSYSISGEETQYF
TRBV4-1	TRBJ2-7	.	TRBD1	TGCGCCAGCAGCCAGCCGGGACAGGGGTACGAGCAGTACTTC	CASSQPGQGYEQYF
TRBV5-5	TRBJ2-7	.	TRBD1	TGTGCCAGCAGCTTGAACAGGGGTTCGACCGAGCAGTACTTC	CASSLNRGSTEQYF
TRBV30	TRBJ2-2	.	.	TGTGCCTGGACGGGACGGTACACCGGGGAGCTGTTTTTT	CAWTGRYTGELFF
TRBV4-1	TRBJ1-3	.	TRBD1	TGCGCCAGCAGCTTTGACAGGGGGGCTGGAAACACCATATATTTT	CASSFDRGAGNTIYF
TRBV10-2	TRBJ1-1	.	.	TGCGCCAGCAGGGCGGGGATGATTGAAGCTTTCTTT	CASRAGMIEAFF